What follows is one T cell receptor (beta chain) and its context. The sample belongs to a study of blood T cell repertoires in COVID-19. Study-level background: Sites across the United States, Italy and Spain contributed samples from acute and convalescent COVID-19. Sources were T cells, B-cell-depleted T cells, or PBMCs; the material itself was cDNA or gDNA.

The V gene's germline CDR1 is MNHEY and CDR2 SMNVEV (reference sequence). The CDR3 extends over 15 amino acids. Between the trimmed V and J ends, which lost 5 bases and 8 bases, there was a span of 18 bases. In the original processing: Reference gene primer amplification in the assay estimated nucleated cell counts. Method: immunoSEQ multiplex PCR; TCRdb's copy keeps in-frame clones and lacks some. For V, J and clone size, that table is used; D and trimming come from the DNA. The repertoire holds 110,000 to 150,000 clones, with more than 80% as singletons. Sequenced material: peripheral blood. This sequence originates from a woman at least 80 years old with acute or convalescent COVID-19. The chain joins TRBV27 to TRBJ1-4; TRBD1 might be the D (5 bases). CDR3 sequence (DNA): TGTGCCAGCAGTCCAACAGGTCGTGGAGGGGAAAAACTGTTTTTT. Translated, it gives CASSPTGRGGEKLFF.